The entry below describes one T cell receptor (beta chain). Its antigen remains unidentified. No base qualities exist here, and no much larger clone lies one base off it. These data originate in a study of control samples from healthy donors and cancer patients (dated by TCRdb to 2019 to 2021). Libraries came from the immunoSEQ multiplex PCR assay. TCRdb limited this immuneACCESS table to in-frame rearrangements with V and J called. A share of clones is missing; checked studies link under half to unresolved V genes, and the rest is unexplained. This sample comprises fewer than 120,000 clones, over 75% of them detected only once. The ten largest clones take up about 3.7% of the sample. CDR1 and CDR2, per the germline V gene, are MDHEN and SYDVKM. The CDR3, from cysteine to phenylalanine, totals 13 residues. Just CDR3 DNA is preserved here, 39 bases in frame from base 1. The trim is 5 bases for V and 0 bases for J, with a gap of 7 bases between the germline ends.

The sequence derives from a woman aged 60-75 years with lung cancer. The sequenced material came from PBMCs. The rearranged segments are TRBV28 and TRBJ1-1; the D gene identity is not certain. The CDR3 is CASSVRMNTEAFF. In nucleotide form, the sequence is TGTGCCAGCAGTGTCAGAATGAACACTGAAGCTTTCTTT.